These 11 T cell receptor beta chains were sequenced from one sample in a study of beta chain features in type 1 diabetes. General study results and limits: Among patients with Type 1 diabetes, TCRB CDR3s were moderately but significantly shorter in every one of the four CD4+ subsets.

Isolated RNA was reverse transcribed in full, so expressed TCRB transcripts were sequenced. Profiling relied on immunoSEQ multiplex PCR, and the TCRdb table lists in-frame clones only, not all of them. The sample holds about 260,000 clones; roughly 22% are singletons and the top ten take less than 0.035%. These TCRs' antigens remain unknown. The sample taken for sequencing was naive CD4+ T cells from blood. Source of these receptors: a woman in her 40s with type 1 diabetes.

This clone showed up just a few times. The rearrangement joins TRBV13 to TRBJ2-1; the D gene is possibly TRBD1 (6 bases). The CDR3 extends over 15 amino acids. Germline values: CDR1 PRHDT, CDR2 FYEKMQ (reference sequence). V lost 5 bases, J lost 0 bases, and 11 bases lay in between. CDR3: CASSRDRSSYNEQFF. CDR3 bases: TGTGCCAGCAGCCGAGACAGGAGCTCCTACAATGAGCAGTTCTTC. Using reference TRBV13 and TRBJ2-1 for the parts outside the CDR3, the full variable domain is AAGVIQSPRHLIKEKRETATLKCYPIPRHDTVYWYQQGPGQDPQFLISFYEKMQSDKGSIPDRFSAQQFSDYHSELNMSSLELGDSALYFCASSRDRSSYNEQFFGPGTRLTVL.

The chain employs TRBV5-1 and TRBJ1-5; 7 bases map to TRBD1. This CDR3 is built from 15 residues. Germline V lookup: CDR1 SGHRS, CDR2 YFSETQ. V lost 4 bases and J lost 1; bases outside the gene matches: 5. Written as DNA, the CDR3 is TGCGCCAGCAGCCAACAGGGGCTAAGCAATCAGCCCCAGCATTTT. Translating gives CASSQQGLSNQPQHF. Variable domain in full (rest from reference TRBV5-1 and TRBJ1-5): KAGVTQTPRYLIKTRGQQVTLSCSPISGHRSVSWYQQTPGQGLQFLFEYFSETQRNKGNFPGRFSGRQFSNSRSEMNVSTLELGDSALYLCASSQQGLSNQPQHFGDGTRLSIL.

CDR3 DNA: TGTGCCAGCAGTGCTGGGACAGGGAGCAATCAGCCCCAGCATTTT. It specifies CASSAGTGSNQPQHF. The chain combines TRBV2 with TRBJ1-5, with 9 bases that match TRBD1. V lost 4 bases, J lost 1 base, and 2 bases stayed unmatched. In germline, CDR1 is SNHLY, CDR2 FYNNEI. CDR3 size: 15 residues.

This clone was found a few times. The CDR3 DNA reads TGTGCCAGCCACGGGCGGGGGATCACAGATACGCAGTATTTT. Its translation is CASHGRGITDTQYF. The chain carries TRBV27 and TRBJ2-3; TRBD2 matches 7 bases. V was clipped by 8 bases and J by 2 bases; unmatched bases: 7. Looked up from germline, CDR1 is MNHEY and CDR2 is SMNVEV (reference sequence). There are 14 residues in the CDR3.

The chain couples TRBV19 to TRBJ1-2; D unresolved. The CDR3 has 13 amino acids. Germline assignment: CDR1 LNHDA and CDR2 SQIVND (reference sequence). V was pared by 3 bases and J by 3 bases, with 8 bases between. CDR3 in DNA: TGTGCCAGTAGTATCGGAGGCGACTATGGCTACACCTTC. It translates to CASSIGGDYGYTF.

The chain uses TRBV6-5 and TRBJ2-1; unclear D gene. Deletions cut 8 bases from V and 8 bases from J, with 10 bases between. CDR3 length: 11 residues. Germline assignment: CDR1 MNHEY and CDR2 SVGAGI. CDR3 region: CASEGAYEQFF. The DNA of the CDR3 is TGTGCCAGCGAAGGAGCCTATGAGCAGTTCTTC.

The rearrangement uses TRBV29-1 and TRBJ2-5; 9 positions match TRBD2. V lost 7 bases, J lost 5 bases, and 8 bases stayed unmatched. The CDR3 has 13 residues. Germline V lookup: CDR1 SQVTM, CDR2 ANQGSEA. Written as DNA, the CDR3 is TGCAGCGCACCGGGACTAGCAACCGAGACCCAGTACTTC. Its translation is CSAPGLATETQYF.

The chain recombines TRBV29-1 with TRBJ2-6; TRBD1 matches at 7 bases. This CDR3 is built from 15 residues. Per the germline V gene, CDR1 is SQVTM and CDR2 is ANQGSEA. Unmatched junction bases numbered 3, after V lost 4 bases and J lost 0 bases. The CDR3 is CSVAGTASGANVLTF. CDR3 nucleotide sequence: TGCAGCGTTGCAGGGACAGCCTCTGGGGCCAACGTCCTGACTTTC.

The J gene is TRBJ2-1, the V gene TRBV5-1, with D possibly matching TRBD1 (6 bases). V gave up 3 bases and J gave up 7 bases, with 14 bases separating them. The germline gives CDR1 SGHRS, CDR2 YFSETQ. The CDR3 is made up of 14 amino acids. The CDR3 DNA follows: TGCGCCAGCAGCTGGGACAACCCTAGGAATGAGCAGTTCTTC. Encoded protein: CASSWDNPRNEQFF.

The table lists this clone with a few counts. This chain's CDR3 is CASSYSGDNSYEQYF. Written as DNA, the CDR3 is TGTGCCAGCAGTTACTCCGGTGACAACTCCTACGAGCAGTACTTC. The rearrangement joins TRBV6-5 to TRBJ2-7; D uncertain. The germline V gene has CDR1 MNHEY and CDR2 SVGAGI. This CDR3 region has 15 residues. V dropped 0 bases and J dropped 0 bases, with 9 bases sitting between them.

This clone was found a few times. V is TRBV7-2 and J is TRBJ1-2, with 12 bases matching TRBD1. CDR1 and CDR2 (germline): SGHTA, FQGNSA. Unmatched junction bases numbered 7, after V lost 6 bases and J lost 8 bases. This CDR3 is built from 14 residues. CDR3 in amino acids: CASSLGQGAQGYTF. The CDR3 nucleotides are TGTGCCAGCAGTTTGGGACAGGGGGCGCAAGGCTACACCTTC. Supplemented by reference TRBV7-2 and TRBJ1-2, the full variable domain reads GAGVSQSPSNKVTEKGKDVELRCDPISGHTALYWYRQSLGQGLEFLIYFQGNSAPDKSGLPSDRFSAERTGGSVSTLTIQRTQQEDSAVYLCASSLGQGAQGYTFGSGTRLTVV.